This TCR beta chain was obtained from a study of cytomegalovirus exposure and HLA in healthy donors. Study-wide points: The study found most TCR sequences rare, yet found some public TCRs in many donors. Across donors, presence/absence analyses took sequencing depth to be roughly uniform. In an earlier analysis, productive rearrangement rates for most beta V segments clustered near 87% or 30%. For most subjects, TCR beta sequences were reported to predict HLA-A and HLA-B alleles with accuracy.

The CDR3 totals 15 residues. Germline V CDR1 and CDR2: LNHDA, SQIVND (reference sequence). V gave up 5 bases and J gave up 8 bases; unmatched junction bases: 7. Primers included in the PCR were 60 Vbeta and 13 Jbeta primers. The data were produced by immunoSEQ multiplex PCR, yet TCRdb's version contains in-frame clones alone and is incomplete. The sample carries about 140,000 clones, just over 65% recorded once. About this clone itself: Its antigen is unidentified.

The source material was PBMCs. J is TRBJ2-5 and V is TRBV19; TRBD2 aligns across 14 bases. The origin of this receptor is a woman aged 60-70 years in good health and CMV-seronegative. As DNA, the CDR3 is TGTGCCAGTAGTTTGACTAGCGGGGGGGCCATTACCCAGTACTTC. This translates into CASSLTSGGAITQYF.